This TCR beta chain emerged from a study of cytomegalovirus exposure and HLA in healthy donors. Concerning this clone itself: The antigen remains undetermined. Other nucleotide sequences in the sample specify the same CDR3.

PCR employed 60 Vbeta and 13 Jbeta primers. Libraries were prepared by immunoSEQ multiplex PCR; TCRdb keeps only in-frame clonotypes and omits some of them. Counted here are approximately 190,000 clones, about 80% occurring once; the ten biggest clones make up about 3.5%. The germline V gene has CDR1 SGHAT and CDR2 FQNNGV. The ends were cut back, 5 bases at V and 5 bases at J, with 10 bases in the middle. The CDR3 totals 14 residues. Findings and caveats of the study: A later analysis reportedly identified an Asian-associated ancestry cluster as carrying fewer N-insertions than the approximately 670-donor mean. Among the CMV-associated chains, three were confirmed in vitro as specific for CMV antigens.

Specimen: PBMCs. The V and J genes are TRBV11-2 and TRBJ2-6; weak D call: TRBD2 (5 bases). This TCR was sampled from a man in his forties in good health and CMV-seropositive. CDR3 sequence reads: CASSRGARANVLTF. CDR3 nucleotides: TGTGCCAGCAGCCGGGGAGCTCGGGCCAACGTCCTGACTTTC.